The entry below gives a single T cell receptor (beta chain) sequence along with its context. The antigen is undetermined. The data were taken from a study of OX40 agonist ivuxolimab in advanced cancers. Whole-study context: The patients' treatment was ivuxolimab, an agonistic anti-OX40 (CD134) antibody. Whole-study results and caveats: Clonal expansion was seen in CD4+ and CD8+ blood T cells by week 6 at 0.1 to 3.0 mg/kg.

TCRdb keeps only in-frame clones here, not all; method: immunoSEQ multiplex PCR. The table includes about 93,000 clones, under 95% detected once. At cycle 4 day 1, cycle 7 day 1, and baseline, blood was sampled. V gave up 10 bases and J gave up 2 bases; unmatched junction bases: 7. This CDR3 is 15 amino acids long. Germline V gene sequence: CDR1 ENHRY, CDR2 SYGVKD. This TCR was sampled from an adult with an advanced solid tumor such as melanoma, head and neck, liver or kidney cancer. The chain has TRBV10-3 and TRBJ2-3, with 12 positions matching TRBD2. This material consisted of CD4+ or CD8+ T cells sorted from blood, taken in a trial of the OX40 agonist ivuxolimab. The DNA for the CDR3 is TGTGCCACTAGGACTAGCGGGGAACACACAGATACGCAGTATTTT. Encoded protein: CATRTSGEHTDTQYF.